Sequencing of this TCR beta chain was carried out in a study of T-cell reconstitution after alpha-beta-depleted transplantation in children. Broader study findings: Diversity and T-cell counts at one year after transplant derived mostly from new T cells.

In regard to this clonotype: Its antigen is currently unknown.

V shed 4 bases and J 0 bases; nucleotides not matched to a gene: 6. This CDR3 comprises 15 residues. Germline-derived CDR1 and CDR2 are SGHRS and YFSETQ. The library targeted TCRbeta and was prepared with unique molecular identifiers. In TCRdb, the PCR reads were re-called with MiXCR into one record per CDR3 protein. In the table there are about 540,000 distinct CDR3 sequences, 25% to 30% of which are singletons. The chain employs TRBV5-1 and TRBJ2-7; 8 positions match TRBD2. The clonotype comes from a boy younger than two with Wiskott-Aldrich syndrome, due to receive a stem cell transplant. The input for sequencing was PBMCs, taken before TCRalphabeta/CD19-depleted stem cell transplant. This CDR3 reads CASSPLSGSSYEQYF. Written as DNA, the CDR3 is TGCGCCAGCAGCCCCCTAAGCGGGAGCTCCTACGAGCAGTACTTC.